The clone carrying this T cell receptor beta chain was seen at least ten times. The antigen is unknown. The sample belongs to a study of early T cells in non-severe SARS-CoV-2 infection. Study details: Chains from this unsorted whole-blood bulk RNA could not be paired. Findings and caveats of the study: Matching results from VDJdb favored anti-spike CD8 responses, leaving private and CD4 specificities undetected.

Molecules of cDNA were individually given unique molecular identifiers that were attached to them. TCRdb passed the 5' RACE reads through MiXCR, listing each CDR3 protein once. The sample carries 30,000 to 45,000 distinct CDR3 sequences, approximately 6% recorded once. From germline, CDR1 is GTSNPN and CDR2 SVGIG (reference sequence). Deletions cut 0 bases from V and 4 bases from J, with 7 bases between. The CDR3 length is 13 residues. This rearrangement joins TRBV30 to TRBJ1-5; no reliable D call. The source was whole blood, collected at baseline. The sequence came from an adult who was a healthcare worker with PCR-confirmed SARS-CoV-2 infection or an uninfected control (not recorded which). The CDR3 region has the DNA TGTGCCTGGAGTGTGCGGGAAAATCAGCCCCAGCATTTT. It translates to CAWSVRENQPQHF.